These 25 T cell receptor beta chains were all obtained from the same sample, sequenced in a study of blood T cell repertoires in COVID-19 (TCRdb year 2020). The protocol used for the library was the immunoSEQ multiplex PCR assay. TCRdb stores this immuneACCESS table with in-frame sequences only. Part of the clones is absent; in the studies checked, under half of the shortfall reflects unresolved V genes, and no reason is known for the rest. The sample records some 190,000 clones, approximately 86% of which are singletons. The top ten hold 1.5% of the sample. Material: peripheral blood. These receptors were collected from a man between 18 and 35 years old with active or convalescent COVID-19.

The chain joins TRBV2 to TRBJ1-1; D not resolved. CDR1 is SNHLY, CDR2 FYNNEI, per germline. The CDR3 sequence is 13 residues long. V was shortened by 3 bases and J by 3 bases, with 8 bases between the two germline ends. CDR3 sequence: CASSDLPYTEAFF. The DNA for the CDR3 is TGTGCCAGCAGTGATCTCCCTTACACTGAAGCTTTCTTT. Using reference TRBV2 and TRBJ1-1 for the parts outside the CDR3, the full variable domain is EPEVTQTPSHQVTQMGQEVILRCVPISNHLYFYWYRQILGQKVEFLVSFYNNEISEKSEIFDDQFSVERPDGSNFTLKIRSTKLEDSAMYFCASSDLPYTEAFFGQGTRLTVV.

This chain joins TRBV10-1 and TRBJ1-3; D perhaps matches TRBD1 (5 bases). Germline V gene sequence: CDR1 WNHNN, CDR2 SYGVQD (reference sequence). Trimming shortened V by 3 bases and J by 0 bases, and 12 bases separated the two germline ends. The CDR3 contains 16 residues. CDR3 protein: CASSDSIGGSGNTIYF. CDR3 nucleotides: TGCGCCAGCAGTGACAGTATCGGGGGCTCTGGAAACACCATATATTTT.

The chain has TRBV5-4 and TRBJ1-4; maybe TRBD1 (6 bases). The CDR3 sequence is 15 residues long. V was pared by 4 bases and J by 6 bases, with 16 bases between. CDR1 SGHNT and CDR2 YYREEE come from the germline V gene (reference sequence). The CDR3 loop is CASSHQRGGDEKLFF. The CDR3 DNA reads as TGTGCCAGCAGCCACCAACGGGGGGGCGATGAAAAACTGTTTTTT.

The J gene is TRBJ1-2, the V gene TRBV19, with 8 bases that match TRBD1. There are 13 residues in the CDR3. The V gene's germline CDR1 is LNHDA and CDR2 SQIVND (reference sequence). The V segment lost 6 bases and the J segment 5 bases; nucleotides outside the gene matches: 5. This CDR3 is CASSRGPGYGYTF. CDR3 bases: TGTGCCAGTAGCAGGGGGCCAGGGTATGGCTACACCTTC.

The rearrangement joins TRBV27 to TRBJ1-4; 8 bases line up with TRBD1. CDR1 MNHEY and CDR2 SMNVEV come from the germline V gene (reference sequence). J was trimmed by 8 bases and V by 6 bases; bases with no gene match: 11. This CDR3 is 15 amino acids long. CDR3 in amino acids: CASSSVRDRTEKLFF. Written as DNA, the CDR3 is TGTGCCAGCAGCAGCGTCCGGGACAGGACCGAAAAACTGTTTTTT.

This clone was seen only once. The chain recombines TRBV29-1 with TRBJ2-3; 7 nucleotides agree with TRBD1. V shed 6 bases and J 2 bases; nucleotides not matched to a gene: 5. The CDR3 length is 13 residues. The germline V gene encodes CDR1 SQVTM and CDR2 ANQGSEA. CDR3 DNA: TGCAGCGTAACAGGACAGGACACAGATACGCAGTATTTT. Translated, it gives CSVTGQDTDTQYF.

This chain uses TRBV2 with TRBJ1-1; weak D call: TRBD1 (5 bases). The CDR3 has 14 residues. Per the germline V gene, CDR1 is SNHLY and CDR2 is FYNNEI. V was shortened by 9 bases and J by 2 bases, with 16 bases between the two germline ends. The CDR3 spells CASSGGTGNTEAFF. Written as DNA, the CDR3 is TGTGCCAGTTCAGGAGGGACTGGTAACACTGAAGCTTTCTTT.

Note on this clone: Other nucleotide sequences in the sample specify the same CDR3. V gene TRBV19 combines with J gene TRBJ1-5, with a possible D match to TRBD1 (6 bases). The V gene lost 3 bases and the J gene lost 5 bases, with 11 bases spanning the gap. The germline CDR1 and CDR2 sequences are LNHDA and SQIVND (reference sequence). This CDR3 spans 14 amino acids. CDR3 amino acids: CASSIGGGDQPQHF. CDR3 nucleotide sequence: TGTGCCAGTAGTATTGGGGGGGGCGATCAGCCCCAGCATTTT.

V gene TRBV10-3 combines with J gene TRBJ2-3; a possible D gene is TRBD1 (7 bases). The CDR3 is made up of 16 amino acids. V dropped 4 bases and J dropped 4 bases, with 18 bases sitting between them. Germline assignment: CDR1 ENHRY and CDR2 SYGVKD. In DNA, the CDR3 is TGTGCCATCAGTGCAGACAGGGAGGTTCGGGCAGATACGCAGTATTTT. As protein: CAISADREVRADTQYF.

At least ten counts were recorded for this clone. CDR3 sequence reads: CASSQSAGGRGEETQYF. The CDR3 nucleotides read TGCGCCAGCAGCCAGTCGGCGGGAGGGCGGGGGGAAGAGACCCAGTACTTC. This sequence joins TRBV4-1 and TRBJ2-5; 9 bases align to TRBD2. From germline, CDR1 is MGHRA and CDR2 YSYEKL. The CDR3 contains 17 residues. Germline trimming cut 3 bases from V and 3 bases from J; bases unmatched to any gene: 11.

The chain employs TRBV13 and TRBJ1-1; D uncertain. Trimming took 0 bases from V and 4 from J, leaving 15 bases between them. The CDR3 is made up of 16 amino acids. Germline-derived CDR1 and CDR2 are PRHDT and FYEKMQ (reference sequence). CDR3 coding DNA: TGTGCCAGCAGCTTAGGCCTGAGGGTTGTGGGCACTGAAGCTTTCTTT. Protein: CASSLGLRVVGTEAFF.

This clone showed up just a few times. The genes are TRBV19 and TRBJ1-5; 10 bases are shared with TRBD1. The CDR3 consists of 15 residues. The V segment lost 6 bases and the J segment 6 bases; nucleotides outside the gene matches: 8. CDR1 and CDR2 (germline): LNHDA, SQIVND (reference sequence). CDR3 nucleotides: TGTGCCAGTAGCGACTCCGGGACAGGGGTTCAGCCCCAGCATTTT. Amino acids: CASSDSGTGVQPQHF.

The J gene is TRBJ2-7, the V gene TRBV5-4; perhaps TRBD1 as D (6 bases). CDR1 is SGHNT and CDR2 is YYREEE in the germline V gene (reference sequence). The CDR3 has 14 amino acids. V was clipped by 5 bases and J by 0 bases, with 12 bases between them. CDR3 protein: CASREAGASYEQYF. The CDR3 DNA sequence: TGTGCCAGCAGAGAGGCAGGGGCCTCCTACGAGCAGTACTTC.

As for this clone: Different DNA sequences within this sample yield the same CDR3. The chain combines TRBV7-2 with TRBJ1-4; perhaps TRBD1 as D (6 bases). The germline CDR1 and CDR2 sequences are SGHTA and FQGNSA. This CDR3 has 15 residues. The germline V and J ends were trimmed by 1 base and 2 bases, with 8 bases remaining between them. The CDR3 sequence is CASSLGGGTNEKLFF. Written as DNA, the CDR3 is TGTGCCAGCAGCTTAGGAGGGGGTACTAATGAAAAACTGTTTTTT.

The chain employs TRBV5-4 and TRBJ2-7; 7 nucleotides agree with TRBD1. The CDR3 loop spans 15 amino acids. J was trimmed by 2 bases and V by 0 bases; bases with no gene match: 5. Per germline, CDR1 SGHNT and CDR2 YYREEE (reference sequence). CDR3 sequence (DNA): TGTGCCAGCAGCTTGGGACAGGGAGCTACCTACGAGCAGTACTTC. This encodes CASSLGQGATYEQYF. The whole variable domain, remainder taken from reference TRBV5-4 and TRBJ2-7, is ETGVTQSPTHLIKTRGQQVTLRCSSQSGHNTVSWYQQALGQGPQFIFQYYREEENGRGNFPPRFSGLQFPNYSSELNVNALELDDSALYLCASSLGQGATYEQYFGPGTRLTVT.

The chain joins TRBV6-4 to TRBJ1-2, with TRBD1 identical over 8 bases. The length of the CDR3 is 17 residues. Germline CDR1 and CDR2: MRHNA and SNTAGT. The trim removed 3 bases at V and 4 bases at J, leaving 13 bases unmatched. CDR3 DNA sequence: TGTGCCAGCAGTGAGGCCGGGACAGGCTCATTCCCCTATGGCTACACCTTC. This translates into CASSEAGTGSFPYGYTF.

The rearrangement links TRBV12-5 to TRBJ2-3; D may be TRBD2 (5 bases). V lost 1 base, J lost 6 bases, and 14 bases lay in between. This CDR3 is built from 15 residues. Germline CDR1 reads LGHNT; CDR2 reads FRNRAP. CDR3 protein: CASGLAAERADTQYF. The CDR3 DNA sequence: TGTGCTAGTGGTTTGGCCGCCGAGAGGGCGGATACGCAGTATTTT.

This chain uses TRBV15 with TRBJ2-5; D is perhaps TRBD2 (5 bases). The V gene lost 1 base and the J gene lost 7 bases, with 16 bases spanning the gap. Germline assignment: CDR1 LNHNV and CDR2 YYDKDF (reference sequence). This CDR3 has 15 residues. The chain's CDR3 is CATSRVEGLGLTQYF. In nucleotides, the CDR3 is TGTGCCACCAGCAGAGTTGAGGGCCTGGGTCTGACCCAGTACTTC. Variable domain in full (rest from reference TRBV15 and TRBJ2-5): DAMVIQNPRYQVTQFGKPVTLSCSQTLNHNVMYWYQQKSSQAPKLLFHYYDKDFNNEADTPDNFQSRRPNTSFCFLDIRSPGLGDTAMYLCATSRVEGLGLTQYFGPGTRLLVL.

The J gene is TRBJ1-6, the V gene TRBV23-1, with D possibly being TRBD1 (5 bases). TRBV23-1 is flagged as an ORF with uncertain function. V was shortened by 6 bases and J by 0 bases, with 15 bases between the two germline ends. The CDR3 loop spans 17 amino acids. The CDR3 sequence: CASSSRGLSSYNSPLHF. The DNA of the CDR3 is TGCGCCAGCAGCTCGCGGGGCCTTAGCTCCTATAATTCACCCCTCCACTTT.

The rearrangement uses TRBV12-5 and TRBJ1-1; D is perhaps TRBD1 (6 bases). The V and J ends lost 6 bases and 0 bases respectively, with 11 bases between them. The length of the CDR3 is 14 residues. The germline V gene encodes CDR1 LGHNT and CDR2 FRNRAP. As DNA, the CDR3 is TGTGCTAGTGGAAGGGACACCTTGAACACTGAAGCTTTCTTT. It encodes CASGRDTLNTEAFF.

This chain links TRBV19 with TRBJ2-3, with D possibly TRBD2 on 8 matching bases. V dropped 6 bases and J dropped 2 bases, with 24 bases sitting between them. Germline CDR1 LNHDA, CDR2 SQIVND (reference sequence). The CDR3 length is 18 residues. The CDR3: CASRQGGGRTFSTDTQYF. For the CDR3, the DNA is TGTGCCAGTAGGCAGGGGGGCGGGAGGACTTTCTCCACAGATACGCAGTATTTT. Full variable domain (outside the CDR3, taken from reference TRBV19 and TRBJ2-3): DGGITQSPKYLFRKEGQNVTLSCEQNLNHDAMYWYRQDPGQGLRLIYYSQIVNDFQKGDIAEGYSVSREKKESFPLTVTSAQKNPTAFYLCASRQGGGRTFSTDTQYFGPGTRLTVL.

The chain has TRBV5-1 and TRBJ2-5; 7 bases are shared with TRBD2. V lost 2 bases to trimming and J lost 6 bases; unmatched junction nucleotides: 10. The germline CDR1 and CDR2 sequences are SGHRS and YFSETQ. The CDR3 contains 15 residues. CDR3 nucleotide sequence: TGCGCCAGCAGCTTAGGTTACGGCGGGGGACAGACCCAGTACTTC. As protein: CASSLGYGGGQTQYF.

The genes are TRBV4-2 and TRBJ1-6, with 7 positions matching TRBD1. Unmatched junction bases numbered 12, after V lost 3 bases and J lost 7 bases. The V gene's germline CDR1 is LGHNA and CDR2 YNFKEQ. The CDR3 totals 17 residues. For the CDR3, the DNA is TGTGCCAGCAGCCAGGCCAACAGGGGTCCCAAGAATTCACCCCTCCACTTT. Its translation: CASSQANRGPKNSPLHF.

This sequence joins TRBV7-2 and TRBJ2-7; 11 positions agree with TRBD2. The V and J ends lost 2 bases and 6 bases, in that order; junction bases with no gene match: 9. Per germline, CDR1 SGHTA and CDR2 FQGNSA. This CDR3 has 16 residues. The CDR3 spells CASSLTASGRFIEQYF. CDR3 in DNA: TGTGCCAGCAGCTTAACGGCTAGCGGGAGGTTTATCGAGCAGTACTTC.

The CDR3 DNA is TGTGCCAGCAGGGGGACAAGTGAGCAGTTCTTC. Amino acids: CASRGTSEQFF. This chain uses TRBV3-1 (or the pseudogene TRBV3-2) with TRBJ2-1; D may be TRBD1 (6 bases). Trimming removed 6 bases at V and 9 bases at J, with 9 bases between. Germline assignment: CDR1 LGHDT and CDR2 YNNKEL (reference sequence). This CDR3 is 11 amino acids long.